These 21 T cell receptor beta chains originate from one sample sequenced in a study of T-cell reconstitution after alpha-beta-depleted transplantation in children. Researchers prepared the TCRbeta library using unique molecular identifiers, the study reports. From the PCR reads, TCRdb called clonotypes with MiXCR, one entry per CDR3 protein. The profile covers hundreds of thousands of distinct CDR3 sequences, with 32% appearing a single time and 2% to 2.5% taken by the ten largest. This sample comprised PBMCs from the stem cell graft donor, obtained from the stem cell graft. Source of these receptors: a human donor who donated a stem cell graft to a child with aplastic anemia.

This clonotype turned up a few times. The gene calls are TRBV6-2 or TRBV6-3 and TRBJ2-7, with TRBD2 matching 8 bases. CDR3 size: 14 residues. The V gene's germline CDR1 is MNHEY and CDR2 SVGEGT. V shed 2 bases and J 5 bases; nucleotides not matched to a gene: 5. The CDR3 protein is CASSYRREVNEQYF. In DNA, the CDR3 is TGTGCCAGCAGTTACCGGCGGGAGGTTAACGAGCAGTACTTC.

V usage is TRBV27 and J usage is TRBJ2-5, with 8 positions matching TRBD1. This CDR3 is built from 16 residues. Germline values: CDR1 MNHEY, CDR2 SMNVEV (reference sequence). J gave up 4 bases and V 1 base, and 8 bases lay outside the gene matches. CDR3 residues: CASSLFSQGARETQYF. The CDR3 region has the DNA TGTGCCAGCAGTTTATTTTCCCAGGGGGCGCGAGAGACCCAGTACTTC.

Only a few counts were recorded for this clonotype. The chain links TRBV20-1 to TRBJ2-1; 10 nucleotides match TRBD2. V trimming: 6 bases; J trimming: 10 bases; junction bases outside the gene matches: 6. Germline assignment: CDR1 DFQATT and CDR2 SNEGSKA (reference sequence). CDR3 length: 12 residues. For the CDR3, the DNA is TGCAGTGCCCCTAGCGGGAGTGTAGAGCAGTTCTTC. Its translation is CSAPSGSVEQFF.

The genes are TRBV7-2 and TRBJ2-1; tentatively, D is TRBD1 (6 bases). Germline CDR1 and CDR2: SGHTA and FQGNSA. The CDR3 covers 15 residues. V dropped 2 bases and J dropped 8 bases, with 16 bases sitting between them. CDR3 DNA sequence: TGTGCCAGCAGCTTAAGGACCACCTGGGGGCATGAGCAGTTCTTC. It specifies CASSLRTTWGHEQFF. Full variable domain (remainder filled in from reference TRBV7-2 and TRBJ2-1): GAGVSQSPSNKVTEKGKDVELRCDPISGHTALYWYRQSLGQGLEFLIYFQGNSAPDKSGLPSDRFSAERTGGSVSTLTIQRTQQEDSAVYLCASSLRTTWGHEQFFGPGTRLTVL.

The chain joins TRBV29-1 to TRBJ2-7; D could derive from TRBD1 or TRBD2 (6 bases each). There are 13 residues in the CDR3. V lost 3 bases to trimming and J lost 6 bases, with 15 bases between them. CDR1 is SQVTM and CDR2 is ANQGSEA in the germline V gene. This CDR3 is CSVEEGDPGEQYF. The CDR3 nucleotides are TGCAGCGTTGAGGAGGGGGACCCGGGCGAGCAGTACTTC.

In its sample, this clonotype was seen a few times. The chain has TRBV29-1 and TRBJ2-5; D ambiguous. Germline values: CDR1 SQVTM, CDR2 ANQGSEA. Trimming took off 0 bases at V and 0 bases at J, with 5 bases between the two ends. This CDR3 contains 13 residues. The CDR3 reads CSVEDWDQETQYF. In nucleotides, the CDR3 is TGCAGCGTTGAAGATTGGGACCAAGAGACCCAGTACTTC.

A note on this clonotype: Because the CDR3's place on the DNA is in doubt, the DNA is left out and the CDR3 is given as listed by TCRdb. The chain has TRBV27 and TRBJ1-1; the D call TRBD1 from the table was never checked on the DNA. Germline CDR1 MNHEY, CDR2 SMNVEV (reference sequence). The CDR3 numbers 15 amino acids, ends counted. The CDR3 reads CASSSSGRVGTEAFF.

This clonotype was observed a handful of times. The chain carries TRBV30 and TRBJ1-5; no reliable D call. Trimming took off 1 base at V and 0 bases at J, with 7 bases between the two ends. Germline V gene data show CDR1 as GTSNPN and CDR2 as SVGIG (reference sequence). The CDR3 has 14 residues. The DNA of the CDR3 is TGTGCCTGGAGTGCTATTCGTAGCAATCAGCCCCAGCATTTT. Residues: CAWSAIRSNQPQHF.

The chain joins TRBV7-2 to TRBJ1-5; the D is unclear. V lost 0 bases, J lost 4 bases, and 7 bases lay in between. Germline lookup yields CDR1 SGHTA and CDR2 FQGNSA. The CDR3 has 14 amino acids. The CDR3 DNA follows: TGTGCCAGCAGCTTAGCGACATTTAATCAGCCCCAGCATTTT. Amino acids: CASSLATFNQPQHF.

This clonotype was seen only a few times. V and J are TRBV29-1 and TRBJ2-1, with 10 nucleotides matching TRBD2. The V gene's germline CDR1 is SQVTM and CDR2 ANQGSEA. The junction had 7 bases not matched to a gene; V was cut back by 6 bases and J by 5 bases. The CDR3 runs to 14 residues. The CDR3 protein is CSVILAGANNEQFF. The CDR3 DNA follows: TGCAGCGTGATTCTAGCGGGAGCGAACAATGAGCAGTTCTTC.

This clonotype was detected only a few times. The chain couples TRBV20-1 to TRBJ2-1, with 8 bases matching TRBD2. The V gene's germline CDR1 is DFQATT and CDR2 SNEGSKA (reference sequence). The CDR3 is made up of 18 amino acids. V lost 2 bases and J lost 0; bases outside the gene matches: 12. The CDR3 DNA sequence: TGCAGTGCTAGACCTCCGACTAGCGCTAGTAGCTCCTACAATGAGCAGTTCTTC. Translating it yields CSARPPTSASSSYNEQFF.

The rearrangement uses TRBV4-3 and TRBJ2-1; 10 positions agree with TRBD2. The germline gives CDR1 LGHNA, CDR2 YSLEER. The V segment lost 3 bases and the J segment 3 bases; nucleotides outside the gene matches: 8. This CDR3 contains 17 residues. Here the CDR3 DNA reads TGCGCCAGCAGCCATGGGGACGGACTAGCGGACTACAATGAGCAGTTCTTC. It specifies CASSHGDGLADYNEQFF.

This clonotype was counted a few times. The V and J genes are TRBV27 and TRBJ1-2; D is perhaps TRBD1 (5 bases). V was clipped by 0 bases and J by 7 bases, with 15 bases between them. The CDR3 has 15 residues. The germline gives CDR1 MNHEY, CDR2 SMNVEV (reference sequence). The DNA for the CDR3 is TGTGCCAGCAGTTTATCCCGGGGGGGTGACGTTGGCTACACCTTC. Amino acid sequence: CASSLSRGGDVGYTF.

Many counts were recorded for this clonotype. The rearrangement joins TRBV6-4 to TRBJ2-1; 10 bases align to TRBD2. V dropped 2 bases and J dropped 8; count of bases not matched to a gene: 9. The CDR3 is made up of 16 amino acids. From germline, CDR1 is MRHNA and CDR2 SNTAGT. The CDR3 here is CASSDIPSGSIDEQFF. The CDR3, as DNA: TGTGCCAGCAGTGACATACCTAGCGGGAGTATTGATGAGCAGTTCTTC.

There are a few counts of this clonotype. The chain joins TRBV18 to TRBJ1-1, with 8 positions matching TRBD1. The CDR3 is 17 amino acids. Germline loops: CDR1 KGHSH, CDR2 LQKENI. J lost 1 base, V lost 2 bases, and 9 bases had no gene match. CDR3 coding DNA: TGTGCCAGCTCACCAATTAATCAGGGGGCAAGGAACACTGAAGCTTTCTTT. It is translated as CASSPINQGARNTEAFF.

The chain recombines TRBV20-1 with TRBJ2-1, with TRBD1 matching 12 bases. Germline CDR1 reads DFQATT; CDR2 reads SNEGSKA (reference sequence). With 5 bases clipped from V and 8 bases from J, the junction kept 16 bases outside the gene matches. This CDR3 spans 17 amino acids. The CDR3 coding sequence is TGCAGTGCTCCCCAGGCGCTGGGACAGGGGGCCATCGATGAGCAGTTCTTC. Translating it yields CSAPQALGQGAIDEQFF.

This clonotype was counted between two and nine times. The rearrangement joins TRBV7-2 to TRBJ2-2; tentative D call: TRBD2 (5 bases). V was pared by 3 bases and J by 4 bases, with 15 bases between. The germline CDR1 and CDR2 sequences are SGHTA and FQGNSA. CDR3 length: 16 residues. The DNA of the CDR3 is TGTGCCAGCAGCTTTAGTGGGCTAGCTGTCACCGGGGAGCTGTTTTTT. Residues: CASSFSGLAVTGELFF.

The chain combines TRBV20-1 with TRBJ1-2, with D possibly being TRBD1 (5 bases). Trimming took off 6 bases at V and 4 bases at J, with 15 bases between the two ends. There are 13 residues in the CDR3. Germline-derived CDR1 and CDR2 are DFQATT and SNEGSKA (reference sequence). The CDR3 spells CSAGKQGTYGYTF. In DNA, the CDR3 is TGCAGTGCCGGAAAGCAAGGGACCTATGGCTACACCTTC.

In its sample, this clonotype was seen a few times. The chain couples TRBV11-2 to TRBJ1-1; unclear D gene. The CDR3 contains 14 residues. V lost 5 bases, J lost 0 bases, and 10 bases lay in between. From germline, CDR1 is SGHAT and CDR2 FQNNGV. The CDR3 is CASSPRRVNTEAFF. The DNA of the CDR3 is TGTGCCAGCAGCCCCCGTCGCGTGAACACTGAAGCTTTCTTT.

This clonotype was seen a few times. In DNA, the CDR3 is TGTGCCAGCAGTCCCTCGGAGCTCCACCCGCTATATAGCAATCAGCCCCAGCATTTT. Amino acid sequence: CASSPSELHPLYSNQPQHF. The chain links TRBV6-6 to TRBJ1-5, with D uncertain. The CDR3 contains 19 residues. Germline V gives CDR1 MNHNY, CDR2 SVGAGI (reference sequence). V lost 5 bases and J 0 bases, leaving 23 bases between the germline ends.

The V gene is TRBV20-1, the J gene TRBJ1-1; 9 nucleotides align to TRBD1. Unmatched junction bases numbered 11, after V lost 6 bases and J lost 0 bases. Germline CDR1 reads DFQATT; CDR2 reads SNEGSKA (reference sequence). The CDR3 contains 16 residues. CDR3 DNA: TGCAGTGCCCCCCTTGGACAGGGGTTCATGAACACTGAAGCTTTCTTT. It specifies CSAPLGQGFMNTEAFF.